This TCR beta chain stems from a study of identical twins. Findings and limits, study-wide: The more abundant beta clonotypes in cord blood had fewer insertions, and memory repertoires did not show this. Findings depended on cross-sectional statistics rather than tracking the same donors.

This clonotype was recorded at least ten times. Its cognate antigen is unknown. From the 5' RACE reads, TCRdb called clonotypes with MiXCR, one entry per CDR3 protein. In the table there are about 200,000 distinct CDR3 sequences, about 15% of which are singletons. V lost 5 bases and J 1 base, leaving 6 bases between the germline ends. This CDR3 region has 12 residues. The sample also formed part of further work on T cells expressing NK-cell markers. Per that paper: Obtained from sorted CD3+CD56+NKG2C+, CD3+CD56+NKG2C- and CD3+CD56-NKG2C+ T cells were the TCR beta repertoires. Among a few donors, these clonotypes also ranked first in the CD3+CD56-NKG2C+ fraction.

This sequence joins TRBV12-3 or TRBV12-4 and TRBJ2-7, with no clear D. Source material: CD8+ T cells sorted from blood. This receptor was identified in a woman aged 18 to 35 in good health. In DNA form, the CDR3 reads TGTGCCAGCAGTCCCAAGTCCTACGAGCAGTACTTC. This sequence encodes CASSPKSYEQYF.